This TCR beta chain was observed in a study of T cell repertoires in cytomegalovirus infection. At the level of the study: Recently identified HLA-C-restricted and well-studied HLA-B-restricted CMV epitopes were used. CMV infection and matching HLA type were both indicated by public TCR beta signatures.

General study points: There were carriers of CMV plus the relevant HLA, and cumulative public TCR beta family frequency identified them. Ex vivo, HLA-C-restricted CMV-specific TCR beta clonotypes prevailed over the rest of the response.

The sample holds a few counts of this clonotype. As yet, its antigen is unknown. TCRdb reprocessed the reads via MiXCR and lists one record per CDR3 protein. The sample contains a few hundred thousand distinct CDR3 sequences, almost 30% of which appear only once. The CDR3 has 13 residues. V was clipped by 9 bases and J by 6 bases, with 18 bases between them. Germline CDR1 reads MNHEY; CDR2 reads SMNVEV (reference sequence). The chain carries TRBV27 and TRBJ2-7; possibly TRBD1 for D (5 bases). Sequences were derived from cultured PBMCs, sampled from culture after CMV antigen stimulation. The TCR originated in a human donor in good health (CMV status not recorded). Some clones in this sample may be carry-over from other donors' samples. DNA of the CDR3: TGTGCCAGTGGGGCTTCAAGGGGTTTCGAGCAGTACTTC. Translation: CASGASRGFEQYF.